The T cell receptor beta chain described here comes from a study of blood T cell repertoires in COVID-19. In the study overall: Samples came from the United States, Italy and Spain, spanning acute and convalescent COVID-19. The cDNA or gDNA used as material had been derived from T cells, B-cell-depleted T cells, or PBMCs.

Germline V gene lookup returns CDR1 SGHTA and CDR2 FQGNSA. The CDR3 consists of 18 residues. Deletions cut 6 bases from V and 6 bases from J, with 26 bases between. Authors' methods: Estimates of nucleated cell counts were drawn from the amplification of reference gene primers. Only in-frame clones appear in the TCRdb table, and some are missing; sequencing was by immunoSEQ multiplex PCR. V, J and clone size reflect that table, while D and trimming were determined from the DNA. The table has fewer than 300,000 clones, approximately 82% seen once. This clone was detected only a few times. The receptor was isolated from a young woman with acute or convalescent COVID-19. The sequenced sample was peripheral blood. This chain connects TRBV7-2 to TRBJ2-2, with D perhaps matching TRBD2 (6 bases). This chain's CDR3 is CASSHYGKDYPRAGELFF. The CDR3 bases are TGTGCCAGCAGTCACTATGGAAAGGACTACCCACGCGCCGGGGAGCTGTTTTTT.